This T cell receptor (beta chain) was obtained from a study of cytomegalovirus exposure and HLA in healthy donors. J gave up 1 base and V 5 bases, and 7 bases lay outside the gene matches. The CDR3 contains 15 residues. Germline CDR1 reads LGHNT; CDR2 reads FRNRAP. Vbeta (60) and Jbeta (13) primers were used in the PCR. Sequencing was performed with immunoSEQ multiplex PCR; in TCRdb, only in-frame clones are kept and a portion is missing. The sample totals over 100,000 clones. The sample was PBMCs. The rearrangement joins TRBV12-5 to TRBJ1-2; TRBD1 aligns across 7 bases. The sequence was collected from a man aged 40-49 years in good health and CMV-seropositive. The CDR3 here is CASGPGTVNNYGYTF. CDR3 sequence (DNA): TGTGCTAGTGGTCCCGGGACAGTTAATAACTATGGCTACACCTTC.